The sequence of this T cell receptor (beta chain) was determined in a study of cytomegalovirus exposure and HLA in healthy donors. Study-wide context: A data release that came early held 80 million or so unique TCRs from HLA-typed donors. Among several hundred genotyped donors, around 82% fell in the Caucasian-associated ancestry cluster. Study-wide results and limits: There were some public TCRs occurring in many donors, but most TCR sequences were rare.

Trimming took off 10 bases at V and 6 bases at J, with 15 bases between the two ends. In germline, CDR1 is SNHLY, CDR2 FYNNEI. The CDR3 is 12 amino acids. About this clone: Antigen unknown.

The PCR had 60 Vbeta and 13 Jbeta primers. The method was immunoSEQ multiplex PCR; TCRdb's version includes in-frame clones alone and lacks a portion of them. The data hold approximately 180,000 clones, with around four fifths observed a single time. The receptor was derived from a woman in her 30s in good health and CMV-seropositive. The sample comprised PBMCs. J is TRBJ1-2 and V is TRBV2, with D possibly matching TRBD1 (5 bases). The CDR3 bases are TGTGCCACCGCAGGGAATAGGGATGGCTACACCTTC. Encoded protein: CATAGNRDGYTF.